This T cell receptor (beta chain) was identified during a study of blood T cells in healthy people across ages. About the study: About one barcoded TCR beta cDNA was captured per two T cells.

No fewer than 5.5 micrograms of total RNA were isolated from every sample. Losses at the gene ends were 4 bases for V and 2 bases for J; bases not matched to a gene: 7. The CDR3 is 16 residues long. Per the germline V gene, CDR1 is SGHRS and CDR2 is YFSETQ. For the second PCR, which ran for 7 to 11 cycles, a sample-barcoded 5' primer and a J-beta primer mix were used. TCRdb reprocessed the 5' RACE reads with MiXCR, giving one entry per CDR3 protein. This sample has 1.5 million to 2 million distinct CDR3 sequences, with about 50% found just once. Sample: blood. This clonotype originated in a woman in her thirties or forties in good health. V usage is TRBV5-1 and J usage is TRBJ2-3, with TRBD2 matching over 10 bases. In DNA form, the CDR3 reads TGCGCCAGCAGCGCCGGAGCGGGGGGGCTCACAGATACGCAGTATTTT. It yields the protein CASSAGAGGLTDTQYF.